This T cell receptor beta chain was captured in a study of graft-versus-host responses after intestinal transplantation listed by TCRdb under 2021. Regarding the study in general: The transplants that recipients received were multivisceral, liver-intestinal, or isolated intestinal. Every recipient was given anti-thymocyte globulin induction, followed by about three years of maintenance tacrolimus and steroids. Graft-versus-host and host-versus-graft alloreactive T cell clones were tracked in the graft, circulation and bone marrow after intestinal transplantation using bulk TCR-beta CDR3 sequencing. Alloreactive clones were identified by sequencing pre-transplant mixed lymphocyte reaction products and comparing these products with unstimulated pre-transplant donor and recipient T cells. A cohort of approximately 24 intestinal transplant recipients, including one retransplant, was enrolled, and a few patients lacking pretransplant specimens were excluded. A peak of at least 4% donor T cells among recipient peripheral blood mononuclear cells was the definition used for donor T cell macrochimerism. Rather than being sequenced by the commercial service, samples from a few later patients were sequenced in-house on an Illumina MiSeq and processed with MiXCR.

What this sample's time point label stands for: cells obtained before transplantation from donor or recipient. CD3+CD4+ and CD3+CD8+ populations were FACS-sorted from unstimulated pre-transplant donor and recipient cells taken from spleen or lymph nodes. Between the V and J ends, shortened by 1 base and 8 bases respectively, the junction contains 14 bases. As encoded in the germline V gene, CDR1 is MNHNS while CDR2 is SASEGT. Reading from cysteine to phenylalanine, the CDR3 counts 14 amino acids. Only the CDR3 DNA is retained, 42 bases long and in frame from the first base. As regards this clone: No cognate antigen has been identified for it. No base qualities exist here, and no much larger clone lies one base off it.

Beyond this particular receptor, the publication reports: In patients with donor T cell macrochimerism, the allografts had high GvH to HvG T cell clonal ratios. The relatively low number and heterogeneity of intestinal transplant patients limited the conclusions. GvH clones turned up in recipient bone marrow, with some appearing earlier in ileal mucosa or blood, a pattern consistent with an intestinal mucosal origin. Early after transplant, peak levels of circulating GvH clones were associated with declines in HvG clones.

The library was produced with the immunoSEQ multiplex PCR assay. In most patients, genomic DNA was isolated using the Qiagen DNeasy Blood and Tissue Kit and sent frozen to Adaptive Biotechnologies for TCR sequencing. For most patients, genomic DNA was subjected to high-throughput TCR-beta CDR3 sequencing by Adaptive Biotechnologies. Processing in the source paper ran as follows. TCR sequencing data were retrieved from Adaptive's ImmunoSEQ software for around 18 patients, whereas a few other patients were processed with MiXCR and VDJtools. To correct CD4 versus CD8 sorting errors, sequences present in both subsets at a frequency ratio below 5:1 were removed. CDR3 nucleotide sequences shared between donor and recipient were removed because their origin could not be assigned. At least 2-fold expansion over unstimulated cells and a minimum CFSE-low frequency of 0.002% (template counts) or 0.001% (read counts) were required for clones to be classified as alloreactive. Mappable clones were those detected in sequenced pre-transplant spleen, lymph node, or MLR CFSE-low populations of the donor or recipient. Cumulative frequency of alloreactive clones was calculated as a percentage of all sequences weighted by copy number. TCRdb re-hosts the immuneACCESS table, in-frame sequences only. Its copies lack some clones; in the studies checked, an unresolved V gene accounts for under half of them, and the cause for the rest is not known. Clone size and V and J calls were adopted from that table, with D and trimming inferred from the DNA. The sample data list 80,000 to 95,000 clones, and 85% to 95% of these were observed just once. The ten largest clonotypes hold roughly 2% of the sample.

This sequence uses TRBV6-1 and TRBJ1-2; there is no confident call for the D gene. The starting material was unstimulated CD8+ T cells sorted from spleen or lymph node cells, obtained before intestinal transplant. The origin of this receptor is a human donor who received an intestinal transplant. The bases are TGTGCCAGCAGTGAAGGCGGGGTCCTCGGAGGCTACACCTTC. Translated, this gives CASSEGGVLGGYTF.